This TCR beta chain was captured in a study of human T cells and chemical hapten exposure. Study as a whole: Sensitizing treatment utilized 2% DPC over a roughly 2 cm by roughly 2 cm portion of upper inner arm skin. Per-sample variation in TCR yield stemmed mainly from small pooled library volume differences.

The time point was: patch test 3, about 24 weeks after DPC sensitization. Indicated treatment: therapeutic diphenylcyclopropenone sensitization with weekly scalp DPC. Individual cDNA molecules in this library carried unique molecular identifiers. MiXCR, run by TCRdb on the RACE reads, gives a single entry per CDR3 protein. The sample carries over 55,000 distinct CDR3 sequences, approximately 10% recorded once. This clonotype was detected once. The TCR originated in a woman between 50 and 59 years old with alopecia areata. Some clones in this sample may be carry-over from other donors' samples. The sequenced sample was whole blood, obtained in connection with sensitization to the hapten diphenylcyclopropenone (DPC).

CDR3 sequence (DNA): TGTGCCATCTCGACCCTTAACACTGAAGCTTTCTTT. Its translation is CAISTLNTEAFF. The chain combines TRBV10-3 with TRBJ1-1, with D unclear. In germline, CDR1 is ENHRY, CDR2 SYGVKD. The V gene lost 8 bases and the J gene lost 2 bases, with 9 bases spanning the gap. The CDR3 contains 12 residues.